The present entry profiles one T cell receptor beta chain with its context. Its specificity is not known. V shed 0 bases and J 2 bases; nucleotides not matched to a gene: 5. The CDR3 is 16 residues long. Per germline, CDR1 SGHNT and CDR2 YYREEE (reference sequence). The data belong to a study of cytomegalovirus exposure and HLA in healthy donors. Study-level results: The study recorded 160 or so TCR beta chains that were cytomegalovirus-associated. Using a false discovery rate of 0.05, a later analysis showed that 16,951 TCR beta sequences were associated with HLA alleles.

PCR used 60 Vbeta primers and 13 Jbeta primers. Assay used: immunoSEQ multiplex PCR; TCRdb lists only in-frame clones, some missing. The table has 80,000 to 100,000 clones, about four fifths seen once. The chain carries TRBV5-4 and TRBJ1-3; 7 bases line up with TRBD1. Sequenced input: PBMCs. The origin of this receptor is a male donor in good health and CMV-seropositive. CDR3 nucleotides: TGTGCCAGCAGCTTGGACTCCGGGACAGCTGGAAACACCATATATTTT. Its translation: CASSLDSGTAGNTIYF.